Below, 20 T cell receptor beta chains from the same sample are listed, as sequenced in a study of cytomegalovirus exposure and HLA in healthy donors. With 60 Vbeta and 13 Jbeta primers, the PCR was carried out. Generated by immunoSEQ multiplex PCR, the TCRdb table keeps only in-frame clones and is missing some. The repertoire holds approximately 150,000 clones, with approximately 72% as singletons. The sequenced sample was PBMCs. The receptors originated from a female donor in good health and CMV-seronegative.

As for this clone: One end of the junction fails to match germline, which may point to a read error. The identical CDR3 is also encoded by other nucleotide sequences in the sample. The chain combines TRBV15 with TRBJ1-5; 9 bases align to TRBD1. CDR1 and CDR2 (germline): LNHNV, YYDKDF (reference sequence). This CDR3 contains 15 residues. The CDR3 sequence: CATSRDRGNNQPQHF. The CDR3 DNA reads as TGCGCCACCAGCCGCGACAGGGGGAATAATCAGCCCCAGCATTTT.

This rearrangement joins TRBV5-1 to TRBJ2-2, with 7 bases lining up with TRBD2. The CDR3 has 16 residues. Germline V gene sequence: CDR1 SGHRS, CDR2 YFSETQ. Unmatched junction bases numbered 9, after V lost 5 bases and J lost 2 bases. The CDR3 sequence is CASRVESGANTGELFF. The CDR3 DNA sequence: TGCGCCAGCAGGGTTGAGAGCGGGGCTAACACCGGGGAGCTGTTTTTT.

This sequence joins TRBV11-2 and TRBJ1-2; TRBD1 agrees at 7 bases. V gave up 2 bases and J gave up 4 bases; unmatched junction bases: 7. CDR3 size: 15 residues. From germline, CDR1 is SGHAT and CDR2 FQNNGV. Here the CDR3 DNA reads TGTGCCAGCAGCTTACCCTCGACAGGGTCCTATGGCTACACCTTC. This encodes CASSLPSTGSYGYTF. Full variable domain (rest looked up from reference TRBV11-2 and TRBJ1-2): EAGVAQSPRYKIIEKRQSVAFWCNPISGHATLYWYQQILGQGPKLLIQFQNNGVVDDSQLPKDRFSAERLKGVDSTLKIQPAKLEDSAVYLCASSLPSTGSYGYTFGSGTRLTVV.

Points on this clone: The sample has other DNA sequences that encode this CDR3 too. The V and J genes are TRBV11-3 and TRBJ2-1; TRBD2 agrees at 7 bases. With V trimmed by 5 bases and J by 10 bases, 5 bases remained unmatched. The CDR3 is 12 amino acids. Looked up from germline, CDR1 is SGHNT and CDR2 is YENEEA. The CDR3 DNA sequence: TGTGCCAGCAGCCCCCGGGGAGGGGAGCAGTTCTTC. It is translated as CASSPRGGEQFF.

The CDR3 coding sequence is TGTGCCAGCAGCTTAGAAAGGAGAAGGGGCGGGGGCCACACAGATACGCAGTATTTT. Encoded protein: CASSLERRRGGGHTDTQYF. The chain uses TRBV11-2 and TRBJ2-3; possible D gene TRBD2, 7 bases. From germline, CDR1 is SGHAT and CDR2 FQNNGV. The CDR3 is 19 amino acids. With 0 bases removed from V and 2 bases from J, the gap between germline ends came to 21 bases.

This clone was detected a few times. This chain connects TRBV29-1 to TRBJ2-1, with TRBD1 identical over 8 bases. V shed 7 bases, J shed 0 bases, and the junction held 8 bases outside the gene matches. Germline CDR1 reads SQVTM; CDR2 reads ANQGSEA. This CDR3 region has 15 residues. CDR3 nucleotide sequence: TGCAGCGCGAGGGACAGGCCCAGCTCCTACAATGAGCAGTTCTTC. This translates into CSARDRPSSYNEQFF.

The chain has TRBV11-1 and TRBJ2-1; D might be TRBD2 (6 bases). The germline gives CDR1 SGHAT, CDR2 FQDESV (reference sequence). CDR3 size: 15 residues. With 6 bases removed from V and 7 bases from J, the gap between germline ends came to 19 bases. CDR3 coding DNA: TGTGCCAGCAGGGCCAGGGAGCGGGTGGTAAATGAGCAGTTCTTC. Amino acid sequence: CASRARERVVNEQFF. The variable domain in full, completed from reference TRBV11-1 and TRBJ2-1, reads EAEVAQSPRYKITEKSQAVAFWCDPISGHATLYWYRQILGQGPELLVQFQDESVVDDSQLPKDRFSAERLKGVDSTLKIQPAELGDSAMYLCASRARERVVNEQFFGPGTRLTVL.

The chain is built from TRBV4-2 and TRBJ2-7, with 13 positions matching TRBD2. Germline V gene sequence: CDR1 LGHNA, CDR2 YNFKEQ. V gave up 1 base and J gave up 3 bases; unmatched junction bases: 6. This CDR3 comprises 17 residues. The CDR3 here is CASSQGRTSGSVYEQYF. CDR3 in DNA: TGTGCCAGCAGCCAAGGGAGGACTAGCGGGAGCGTCTACGAGCAGTACTTC.

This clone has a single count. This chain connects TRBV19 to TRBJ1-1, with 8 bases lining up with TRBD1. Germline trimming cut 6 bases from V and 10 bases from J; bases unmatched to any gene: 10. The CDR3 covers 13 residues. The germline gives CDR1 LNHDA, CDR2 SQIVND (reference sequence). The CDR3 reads CASSLTGGRGAFF. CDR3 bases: TGTGCCAGTAGCCTAACAGGGGGAAGAGGAGCTTTCTTT. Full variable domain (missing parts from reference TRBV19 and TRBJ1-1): DGGITQSPKYLFRKEGQNVTLSCEQNLNHDAMYWYRQDPGQGLRLIYYSQIVNDFQKGDIAEGYSVSREKKESFPLTVTSAQKNPTAFYLCASSLTGGRGAFFGQGTRLTVV.

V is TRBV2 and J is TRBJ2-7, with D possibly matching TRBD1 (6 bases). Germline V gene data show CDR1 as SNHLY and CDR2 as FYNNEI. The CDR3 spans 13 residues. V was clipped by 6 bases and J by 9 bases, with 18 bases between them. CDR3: CASSIANFRGQYF. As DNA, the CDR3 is TGTGCCAGCAGCATAGCAAACTTCAGGGGGCAGTACTTC.

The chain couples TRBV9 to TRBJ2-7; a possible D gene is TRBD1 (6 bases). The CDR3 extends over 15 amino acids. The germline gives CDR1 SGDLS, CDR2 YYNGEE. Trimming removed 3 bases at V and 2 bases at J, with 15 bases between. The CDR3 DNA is TGTGCCAGCAGCGCCACCGGGACACCCACCTACGAGCAGTACTTC. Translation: CASSATGTPTYEQYF.

The CDR3 nucleotides are TGCGCCAGCAGCACAGGGGACTGGAACCAAGATACGCAGTATTTT. Translating it yields CASSTGDWNQDTQYF. The J gene is TRBJ2-3, the V gene TRBV5-1; the D gene is possibly TRBD1 (7 bases). The CDR3 runs 15 residues. The ends were cut back, 4 bases at V and 5 bases at J, with 17 bases in the middle. CDR1 and CDR2 from the germline V gene are SGHRS and YFSETQ.

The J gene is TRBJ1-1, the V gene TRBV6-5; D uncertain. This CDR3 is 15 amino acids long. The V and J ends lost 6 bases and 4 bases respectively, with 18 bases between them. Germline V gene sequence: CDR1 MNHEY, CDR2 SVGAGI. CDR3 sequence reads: CASSPNQIQITEAFF. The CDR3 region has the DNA TGTGCCAGCAGCCCAAACCAGATACAGATCACTGAAGCTTTCTTT.

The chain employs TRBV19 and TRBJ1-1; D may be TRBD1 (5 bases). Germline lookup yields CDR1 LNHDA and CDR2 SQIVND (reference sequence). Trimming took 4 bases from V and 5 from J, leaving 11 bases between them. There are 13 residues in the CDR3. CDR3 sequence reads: CASSSDSKTEAFF. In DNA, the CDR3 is TGTGCCAGTAGTAGCGACAGCAAGACTGAAGCTTTCTTT.

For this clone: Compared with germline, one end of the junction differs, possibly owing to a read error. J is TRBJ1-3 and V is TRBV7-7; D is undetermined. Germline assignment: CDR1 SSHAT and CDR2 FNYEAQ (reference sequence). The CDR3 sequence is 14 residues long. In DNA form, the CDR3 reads TGTGCTAGCAGCCCCACATTAACCGGAAACACCATATATTTT. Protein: CASSPTLTGNTIYF.

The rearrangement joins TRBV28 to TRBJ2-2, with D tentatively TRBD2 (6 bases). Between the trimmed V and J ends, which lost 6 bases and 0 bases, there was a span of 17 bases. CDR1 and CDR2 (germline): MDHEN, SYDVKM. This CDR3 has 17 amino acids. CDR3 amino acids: CASSLTQRATNTGELFF. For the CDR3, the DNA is TGTGCCAGCAGCCTCACCCAGCGGGCCACGAACACCGGGGAGCTGTTTTTT. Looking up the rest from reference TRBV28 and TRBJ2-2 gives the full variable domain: DVKVTQSSRYLVKRTGEKVFLECVQDMDHENMFWYRQDPGLGLRLIYFSYDVKMKEKGDIPEGYSVSREKKERFSLILESASTNQTSMYLCASSLTQRATNTGELFFGEGSRLTVL.

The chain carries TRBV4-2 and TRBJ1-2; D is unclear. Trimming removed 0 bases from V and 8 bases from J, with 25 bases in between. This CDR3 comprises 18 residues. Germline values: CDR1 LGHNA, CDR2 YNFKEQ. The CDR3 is CASSQEEGIGQRALGYTF. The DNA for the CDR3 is TGTGCCAGCAGCCAAGAAGAAGGAATTGGCCAGCGCGCTCTGGGCTACACCTTC.

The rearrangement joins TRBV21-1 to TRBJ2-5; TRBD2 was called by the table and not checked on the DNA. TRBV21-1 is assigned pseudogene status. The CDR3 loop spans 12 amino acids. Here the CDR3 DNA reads TGTGCCCTAGCGGGAGTGAGGGAGACCCAGTACTTC. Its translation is CALAGVRETQYF.

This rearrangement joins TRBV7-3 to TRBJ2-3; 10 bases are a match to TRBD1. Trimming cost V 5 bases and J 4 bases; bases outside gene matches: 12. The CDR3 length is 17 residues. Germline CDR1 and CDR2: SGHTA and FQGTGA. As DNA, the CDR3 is TGTGCCAGCAGCCCTCGCCCGGGACAGGGGTTGCCAGATACGCAGTATTTT. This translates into CASSPRPGQGLPDTQYF.

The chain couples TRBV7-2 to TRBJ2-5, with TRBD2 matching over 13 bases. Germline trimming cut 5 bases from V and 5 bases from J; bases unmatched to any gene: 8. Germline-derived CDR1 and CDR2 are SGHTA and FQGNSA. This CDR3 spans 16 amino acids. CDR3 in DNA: TGTGCCAGCAGCCTGGGACTAGCGGGGAGGGGGGAGACCCAGTACTTC. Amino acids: CASSLGLAGRGETQYF. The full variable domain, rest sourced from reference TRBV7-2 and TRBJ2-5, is GAGVSQSPSNKVTEKGKDVELRCDPISGHTALYWYRQSLGQGLEFLIYFQGNSAPDKSGLPSDRFSAERTGGSVSTLTIQRTQQEDSAVYLCASSLGLAGRGETQYFGPGTRLLVL.